The 18 T cell receptor beta chains reported below all come from one sample, sequenced in a study of T cells in Graves' hyperthyroidism and ophthalmopathy. TCR beta CDR3 regions were amplified from RNA transcripts. During a first-round RT-PCR of the TCR CDR3, the HTBI primer set was used. TCRdb redid the calling of the multiplex PCR reads with MiXCR, one entry per CDR3 protein. The data show some 210,000 distinct CDR3 sequences, with 15% to 20% seen just once and around 50% held by the top ten. The specimen was blood. These receptors originate from a man between 50 and 59 years old with Graves' hyperthyroidism.

This clonotype was recorded many times. The chain's CDR3 is CASSHRRLLRYTF. In DNA form, the CDR3 reads TGTGCCAGCAGTCACAGGAGACTTCTGCGCTACACCTTC. The genes are TRBV12-3 or TRBV12-4 and TRBJ1-2, with D tentatively TRBD1 (5 bases). V lost 5 bases to trimming and J lost 9 bases, with 16 bases between them. The CDR3 runs 13 residues.

V gene TRBV4-1 combines with J gene TRBJ2-3, with D possibly TRBD2 on 5 matching bases. In germline, CDR1 is MGHRA, CDR2 YSYEKL. Trimming cost V 1 base and J 4 bases, with 12 bases left between them. The CDR3 loop spans 15 amino acids. The CDR3 reads CASSQGPTRADTQYF. In nucleotides, the CDR3 is TGCGCCAGCAGCCAAGGGCCCACGCGGGCAGATACGCAGTATTTT.

There are many counts of this clonotype. The DNA of the CDR3 is TGTGCCAGCTCCCGCACAGGGGGCAATCAGCCCCAGCATTTT. This gives the protein CASSRTGGNQPQHF. The V call is TRBV18, the J call TRBJ1-5, with 7 bases fitting TRBD1. Germline CDR1 and CDR2: KGHSH and LQKENI. The CDR3 runs 14 residues. Trimming took 6 bases from V and 2 from J; bases not matched to a gene: 4.

In the case of this clonotype: This clone may be a read error of a much larger clone one base away. CDR3 sequence reads: CAWSVTGSTEQYF. The CDR3 DNA reads as TGTGCCTGGAGTGTAACGGGATCTACTGAGCAGTACTTC. The gene calls are TRBV30 and TRBJ2-7, with a possible D match to TRBD2 (5 bases). Deletions cut 0 bases from V and 7 bases from J, with 13 bases between. CDR1 and CDR2 (germline): GTSNPN, SVGIG (reference sequence). CDR3 length equals 13 residues.

This clonotype has a count of ten or more. This chain links TRBV11-2 with TRBJ2-1; D unresolved. CDR3 length equals 14 residues. Trimming pared 4 bases from V and 1 base from J, leaving 8 bases between. In germline, CDR1 is SGHAT, CDR2 FQNNGV. This CDR3 reads CASSSVGSYNEQFF. The CDR3, as DNA: TGTGCCAGCAGCTCGGTGGGATCCTACAATGAGCAGTTCTTC.

Comment on this clonotype: Since a much larger clone is just one base distant, this may be a read error. The rearrangement links TRBV30 to TRBJ1-1, with D perhaps matching TRBD1 (6 bases). Germline V gives CDR1 GTSNPN, CDR2 SVGIG (reference sequence). Trimming took off 5 bases at V and 5 bases at J, with 27 bases between the two ends. CDR3 length: 17 amino acids. The CDR3 region is CAWEPLTDRGAKTEAFF. CDR3 nucleotides: TGTGCCTGGGAACCCCTGACAGACCGGGGGGCCAAGACTGAAGCTTTCTTT.

This clonotype was observed many times. The chain carries TRBV12-3 or TRBV12-4 and TRBJ1-1; D not resolved. V was shortened by 2 bases and J by 5 bases, with 9 bases between the two germline ends. This CDR3 is 13 amino acids long. The CDR3 here is CASSLMEGTEAFF. As DNA, the CDR3 is TGTGCCAGCAGTTTAATGGAGGGAACTGAAGCTTTCTTT.

This clonotype was picked up a small number of times. This rearrangement joins TRBV12-5 to TRBJ1-1; D unclear. Trimming left V 2 bases short and J 0 bases short, with 4 bases between. This CDR3 comprises 13 residues. CDR1 and CDR2 (germline): LGHNT, FRNRAP. In DNA, the CDR3 is TGTGCTAGTGGTTTGTGGGTGAACACTGAAGCTTTCTTT. As protein: CASGLWVNTEAFF.

V is TRBV7-9 and J is TRBJ2-7; a possible D gene is TRBD1 (6 bases). The CDR3 has 17 residues. The V end lost 1 base, the J end lost 2 bases, and 18 bases lay between the germline ends. Germline loops: CDR1 SEHNR, CDR2 FQNEAQ (reference sequence). The CDR3 DNA reads as TGTGCCAGCAGCTTAGGACTCAGGGGCCCCTTAACCTACGAGCAGTACTTC. Translation: CASSLGLRGPLTYEQYF.

The table lists this clonotype with many counts. The chain carries TRBV28 and TRBJ1-1, with 8 bases that match TRBD1. V lost 3 bases to trimming and J lost 5 bases; unmatched junction nucleotides: 5. The germline CDR1 and CDR2 sequences are MDHEN and SYDVKM. The CDR3 extends over 14 amino acids. CDR3 DNA sequence: TGTGCCAGCAGTTTGGACAGGGAGTATACTGAAGCTTTCTTT. Protein product: CASSLDREYTEAFF.

This clonotype was recorded at least ten times. J is TRBJ2-1 and V is TRBV6-2 or TRBV6-3, with TRBD1 matching 8 bases. Germline CDR1 MNHEY, CDR2 SVGEGT. The V gene end was trimmed by 4 bases and the J gene end by 7 bases; junction bases not matched to a gene: 6. This CDR3 comprises 14 residues. The CDR3 DNA reads as TGTGCCAGCAGTTCAGGGGGCGATTTGAATGAGCAGTTCTTC. Amino acid sequence: CASSSGGDLNEQFF.

This clonotype was observed a few times. The V call is TRBV7-4, the J call TRBJ2-7; D perhaps matches TRBD2 (6 bases). This CDR3 spans 17 amino acids. Trimming took off 5 bases at V and 2 bases at J, with 22 bases between the two ends. The germline CDR1 and CDR2 sequences are SGHVT and SQSDAQ. DNA of the CDR3: TGTGCCAGCAGCCTCAGCTCCCTTACCGGGAGAGCCTACGAGCAGTACTTC. This translates into CASSLSSLTGRAYEQYF.

A few counts support this clonotype. The V gene is TRBV28, the J gene TRBJ2-7; D uncertain. This CDR3 has 15 amino acids. The ends were cut back, 5 bases at V and 1 base at J, with 15 bases in the middle. CDR1 and CDR2 from the germline V gene are MDHEN and SYDVKM. The CDR3 nucleotides are TGTGCCAGCAGTCCCCAGCTCCTCATATCCTACGAGCAGTACTTC. As protein: CASSPQLLISYEQYF.

The chain recombines TRBV5-4 with TRBJ1-2; D is unresolved. Germline loops: CDR1 SGHNT, CDR2 YYREEE (reference sequence). V gave up 4 bases and J gave up 4 bases, with 17 bases separating them. This CDR3 is built from 15 residues. In DNA, the CDR3 is TGTGCCAGCAGCCTGGACCGTGCGCAGACCTATGGCTACACCTTC. Amino acids: CASSLDRAQTYGYTF.

This sequence joins TRBV7-8 and TRBJ2-1; the D is unclear. Germline CDR1 SGHVS, CDR2 FQNEAQ. The V gene lost 5 bases and the J gene lost 0 bases, with 11 bases spanning the gap. This CDR3 spans 15 amino acids. For the CDR3, the DNA is TGTGCCAGCAGCATGGGCCTGAGCTCCTACAATGAGCAGTTCTTC. Translation: CASSMGLSSYNEQFF.

The chain combines TRBV20-1 with TRBJ2-5; TRBD2 agrees at 10 bases. The germline V gene encodes CDR1 DFQATT and CDR2 SNEGSKA (reference sequence). CDR3 size: 15 residues. After removal of 3 bases from V and 2 bases from J, the junction contained 6 bases not matched to a gene. Here the CDR3 DNA reads TGCAGTGCTAGCACTAGCGGGATTACACAAGAGACCCAGTACTTC. It translates to CSASTSGITQETQYF.

This clonotype was found many times. The chain joins TRBV2 to TRBJ1-1; D gene ambiguous. Germline V gene data show CDR1 as SNHLY and CDR2 as FYNNEI. The CDR3 covers 13 residues. V was trimmed by 1 base and J by 5 bases, leaving 8 bases between them. The CDR3 reads CASSEGKGTEAFF. CDR3 nucleotide sequence: TGTGCCAGCAGTGAAGGGAAGGGAACTGAAGCTTTCTTT.

This clonotype turned up a few times. This chain connects TRBV27 to TRBJ1-1, with TRBD1 matching over 12 bases. Unmatched junction bases numbered 11, after V lost 6 bases and J lost 6 bases. The CDR3 is 16 residues long. CDR1 is MNHEY, CDR2 SMNVEV, per germline (reference sequence). The CDR3 here is CASRFGTGGAYAEAFF. The DNA for the CDR3 is TGTGCCAGCAGGTTCGGGACAGGGGGCGCATACGCTGAAGCTTTCTTT.